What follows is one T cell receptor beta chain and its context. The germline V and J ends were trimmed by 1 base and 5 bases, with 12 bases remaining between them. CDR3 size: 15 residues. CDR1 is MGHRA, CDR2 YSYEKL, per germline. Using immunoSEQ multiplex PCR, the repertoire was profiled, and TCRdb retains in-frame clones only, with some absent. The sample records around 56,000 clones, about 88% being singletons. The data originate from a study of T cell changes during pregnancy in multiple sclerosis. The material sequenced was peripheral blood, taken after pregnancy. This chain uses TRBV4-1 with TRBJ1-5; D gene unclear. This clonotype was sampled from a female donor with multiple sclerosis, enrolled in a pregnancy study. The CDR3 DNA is TGCGCCAGCAGCCAAGGGGGAGGGAATTATCAGCCCCAGCATTTT. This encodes CASSQGGGNYQPQHF.